A single sample gave rise to the 8 T cell receptor beta chains below, sequenced in a study of read filtering for tumor transcriptome and immune sequencing. Molecular barcoded adaptors covering alpha/delta and beta/gamma chains were used on around 370 ng RNA. TCRdb called the reads again in MiXCR, with one record for every CDR3 protein. The sample has 100,000 to 150,000 distinct CDR3 sequences; approximately 13% are singletons. The sequenced material came from a population of CD138-negative cells sorted from bone marrow. The receptors stem from a donor aged 40 or older with multiple myeloma.

This clonotype has a count of ten or more. The chain uses TRBV20-1 and TRBJ2-3; 7 positions match TRBD2. The J segment lost 4 bases and the V segment lost 1 base, leaving 5 bases of the junction unmatched. This CDR3 region has 14 residues. Germline V gives CDR1 DFQATT, CDR2 SNEGSKA (reference sequence). CDR3 nucleotides: TGCAGTGCTAGAGTTACCGGGAGGCCAGATACGCAGTATTTT. Its translation: CSARVTGRPDTQYF.

Note on this clonotype: This may come from a read error, since a much larger clone is one base off. CDR3 DNA sequence: TGTGCCGCCCAAGAGACCCAGCACTTC. Its translation: CAAQETQHF. J is TRBJ2-5 and V is TRBV24-1; D call uncertain. From germline, CDR1 is KGHDR and CDR2 SFDVKD. The CDR3 has 9 amino acids.

This clonotype showed up many times. The CDR3: CASSRTSGEYEQYF. In nucleotides, the CDR3 is TGTGCCAGTAGTAGGACTAGCGGAGAGTACGAGCAGTACTTC. The gene calls are TRBV19 and TRBJ2-7; TRBD2 matches 10 bases. Germline assignment: CDR1 LNHDA and CDR2 SQIVND (reference sequence). With V trimmed by 4 bases and J by 4 bases, 4 bases remained unmatched. The CDR3 runs to 14 residues. Looking up the rest from reference TRBV19 and TRBJ2-7 gives the full variable domain: DGGITQSPKYLFRKEGQNVTLSCEQNLNHDAMYWYRQDPGQGLRLIYYSQIVNDFQKGDIAEGYSVSREKKESFPLTVTSAQKNPTAFYLCASSRTSGEYEQYFGPGTRLTVT.

This chain uses TRBV6-8 with TRBJ1-1; TRBD1 is a possible D gene (6 bases). This CDR3 is 15 amino acids long. V shed 6 bases and J shed 0 bases, with 14 bases lying between them. Germline V lookup: CDR1 MNHGY, CDR2 SAAAGT. The CDR3 DNA follows: TGTGCCAGCAGCCCACAAGACAGGCTGAACACTGAAGCTTTCTTT. Translating it yields CASSPQDRLNTEAFF.

In this sample, this clonotype turned up many times. J is TRBJ2-1 and V is TRBV11-2; D perhaps matches TRBD2 (7 bases). This CDR3 region has 15 residues. Germline CDR1 SGHAT, CDR2 FQNNGV. Trimming stripped 1 base from V and 3 bases from J, with 10 bases between. The CDR3 DNA is TGTGCCAGCAGCTTAGGGGGGGGCGGCTACAATGAGCAGTTCTTC. Protein: CASSLGGGGYNEQFF. Filled out from reference TRBV11-2 and TRBJ2-1, the complete variable domain reads EAGVAQSPRYKIIEKRQSVAFWCNPISGHATLYWYQQILGQGPKLLIQFQNNGVVDDSQLPKDRFSAERLKGVDSTLKIQPAKLEDSAVYLCASSLGGGGYNEQFFGPGTRLTVL.

This clonotype was counted many times. The rearrangement uses TRBV2 and TRBJ2-2, with 9 positions matching TRBD1. After removal of 3 bases from V and 4 bases from J, the junction contained 9 bases not matched to a gene. The CDR3 is 17 amino acids. Per the germline V gene, CDR1 is SNHLY and CDR2 is FYNNEI. The CDR3 here is CASSEGQGQILTGELFF. CDR3 in DNA: TGTGCCAGCAGTGAGGGACAGGGCCAAATCCTCACCGGGGAGCTGTTTTTT.

This clonotype was counted between two and nine times. The J gene is TRBJ2-7, the V gene TRBV4-1, with TRBD1 matching 7 bases. CDR1 is MGHRA, CDR2 YSYEKL, per germline. The CDR3 totals 15 residues. With V trimmed by 1 base and J by 5 bases, 8 bases remained unmatched. This CDR3 reads CASSQAENRGHEQYF. The CDR3 nucleotides read TGCGCCAGCAGCCAAGCGGAGAACAGGGGCCACGAGCAGTACTTC.

This rearrangement joins TRBV10-3 to TRBJ2-3, with D perhaps TRBD1 (6 bases). Looked up from germline, CDR1 is ENHRY and CDR2 is SYGVKD. The CDR3 is 16 residues long. Between the trimmed V and J ends, which lost 3 bases and 0 bases, there was a span of 13 bases. The CDR3 DNA reads TGTGCCATCAGTGACAGGGGACAAAGTAGCACAGATACGCAGTATTTT. Protein: CAISDRGQSSTDTQYF.